A selection of T cell receptor beta chains follows, all from one sample in a study of blood T cell repertoires in COVID-19. Assay used: immunoSEQ multiplex PCR; TCRdb lists only in-frame clones, some missing. The sample contains roughly 160,000 clones, roughly 70% of which appear only once. The sequencing sample was made of peripheral blood. The source is a woman aged 80 or older with acute or convalescent COVID-19. Each CDR3 is given with its conserved first and last residue. A D gene is named only where the DNA matches it firmly.

j_gene | len | d_gene | v_gene | CDR3aa
TRBJ1-5 | 19 | TRBD1 | TRBV18 | CASSPPGQGSSFANQPQHF
TRBJ2-3 | 15 | NA | TRBV3-1/TRBV3-2 | CASSQEGQGPDTQYF
TRBJ2-5 | 17 | TRBD1 | TRBV28 | CASSLLLGQGVQETQYF
TRBJ2-6 | 20 | NA | TRBV7-8 | CASSLMSAGAPISGANVLTF
TRBJ1-2 | 13 | TRBD1 | TRBV6-4 | CASSPDRESGYTF
TRBJ2-5 | 17 | TRBD2 | TRBV4-1 | CASKESEREGSSETQYF
TRBJ1-6 | 16 | NA | TRBV28 | CASSVGGSSYNSPLHF
TRBJ2-7 | 14 | NA | TRBV28 | CASRKTARGYEQYF
TRBJ1-5 | 14 | NA | TRBV2 | CASSGLLGNQPQHF
TRBJ1-4 | 13 | NA | TRBV7-9 | CASSLQVPEKLFF
TRBJ1-1 | 15 | TRBD1 | TRBV28 | CASSFPQGANTEAFF
TRBJ2-7 | 16 | TRBD1 | TRBV15 | CATSRGGTGGSLEQYF
TRBJ1-2 | 11 | NA | TRBV20-1 | CSAQPGVGYTF
TRBJ2-1 | 16 | TRBD2 | TRBV7-3 | CASSTGLAGVGNEQFF
TRBJ2-2 | 14 | NA | TRBV18 | CASSPRQNTGELFF
TRBJ2-1 | 13 | NA | TRBV12-3/TRBV12-4 | CASSFPQQEQQFF
TRBJ2-7 | 13 | NA | TRBV27 | CASSLGVDREQYF
TRBJ1-2 | 13 | NA | TRBV27 | CASSGGVRSGYTF
TRBJ1-2 | 14 | TRBD1 | TRBV5-4 | CASSFQGAGYGYTF
TRBJ2-3 | 15 | TRBD2 | TRBV6-5 | CATSTSGSRPDTQYF
TRBJ2-7 | 12 | TRBD1 | TRBV7-2 | CASSFYRGKQYF
TRBJ2-1 | 11 | NA | TRBV3-1/TRBV3-2 | CASRLYNEQFF
TRBJ2-6 | 16 | TRBD1 | TRBV4-1 | CASSQTTGSGANVLTF
TRBJ2-1 | 13 | TRBD1 | TRBV3-1/TRBV3-2 | CASRGTGGHEQFF
TRBJ1-2 | 14 | TRBD1 | TRBV5-4 | CASSSLGTGGGYTF
TRBJ1-2 | 16 | TRBD1 | TRBV4-3 | CASSHNFRGTGGRYTF
TRBJ2-2 | 14 | NA | TRBV27 | CATQDGTNTGELFF
TRBJ2-7 | 17 | TRBD1 | TRBV28 | CASNQRGRRRHPYEQYF
TRBJ1-3 | 16 | TRBD1 | TRBV28 | CASSFGTGGPGNTIYF
TRBJ1-1 | 13 | NA | TRBV5-1 | CASSLGARTEAFF
TRBJ2-3 | 14 | TRBD2 | TRBV10-1 | CASSEASGTDTQYF
TRBJ1-3 | 15 | NA | TRBV28 | CASSSAGVSGNTIYF
TRBJ2-3 | 16 | TRBD2 | TRBV30 | CAWSKGLAGRTDTQYF
TRBJ2-7 | 15 | TRBD1 | TRBV6-5 | CASSYPQGNSYEQYF
TRBJ1-4 | 16 | NA | TRBV9 | CASSVDPGATNEKLFF
TRBJ2-2 | 16 | NA | TRBV7-9 | CASSLKQFANTGELFF
TRBJ1-3 | 14 | NA | TRBV6-6 | CASVEVFSGNTIYF
TRBJ1-6 | 16 | TRBD1 | TRBV14 | CASSPAGGTGNSPLHF
TRBJ1-5 | 16 | TRBD1 | TRBV4-1 | CASSQVGQGAYQPQHF
TRBJ2-1 | 15 | NA | TRBV6-4 | CASSLEGGSYNEQFF
TRBJ2-7 | 12 | NA | TRBV12-3/TRBV12-4 | CASSTSSYEQYF
TRBJ1-1 | 14 | NA | TRBV19 | CASSIHRDNTEAFF
TRBJ2-1 | 15 | TRBD2 | TRBV3-1/TRBV3-2 | CASSQVLAGSNEQFF
TRBJ2-2 | 14 | NA | TRBV29-1 | CSVIPTVNTGELFF
TRBJ1-4 | 14 | TRBD1 | TRBV7-6 | CASSLQGGSEKLFF
TRBJ1-4 | 15 | TRBD1 | TRBV5-1 | CASSLVPRGDEKLFF